The rows below give T cell receptor beta chains drawn from one sample of a study of blood T cell repertoires in COVID-19. The data were produced by immunoSEQ multiplex PCR, yet TCRdb's version contains in-frame clones alone and is incomplete. Of fewer than 200,000 clones listed, 60% to 80% are singletons. What was sequenced was PBMCs or T cells enriched from blood (not recorded which). These receptors all come from a woman between 50 and 59 years old who had recovered from COVID-19. The CDR3 runs from the conserved cysteine through the conserved F or W. D genes are given only for firm matches. Where a row states a size, it is once, few, many or the class of an expanded clone; other rows omit it.

TRBJ1-1,TRBD1,-,TRBV9,TGTGCCAGCAGCGTAGGGGACAGGATGAACACTGAAGCTTTCTTT,CASSVGDRMNTEAFF
TRBJ1-4,TRBD1,-,TRBV9,TGTGCCAGCAGCCATCGGTCCGGGACAGATGAAAAACTGTTTTTT,CASSHRSGTDEKLFF
TRBJ2-5,TRBD2,-,TRBV4-2,TGTGCCAGCAGCCAGACTAGCGGCCAAGAGACCCAGTACTTC,CASSQTSGQETQYF
TRBJ2-5,-,-,TRBV4-2,TGTGCCAGCAGCTCGCCAGACAGAGACCAAGAGACCCAGTACTTC,CASSSPDRDQETQYF
TRBJ1-5,-,few,TRBV13,TGTGCCAGCAGCTTAGCAGGAATCAATCAGCCCCAGCATTTT,CASSLAGINQPQHF
TRBJ2-1,TRBD2,-,TRBV28,TGTGCCACCGGACTAGCGGGAGGGCCCTCCTACAATGAGCAGTTCTTC,CATGLAGGPSYNEQFF
TRBJ2-3,-,-,TRBV9,TGTGCCAGCAGCGTAACAGTCACAGATACGCAGTATTTT,CASSVTVTDTQYF
TRBJ1-1,-,-,TRBV20-1,TGCAGTGCTGGTGGAAGGGAGGCTAGGACTGAAGCTTTCTTT,CSAGGREARTEAFF
TRBJ2-7,-,-,TRBV7-5,TGTGTCAGAAGCGCGGGGTGGGGTAGGCTAGCGGGAGTTGGAACCGGGCAGTACTTC,CVRSAGWGRLAGVGTGQYF
TRBJ1-2,-,-,TRBV12-3/TRBV12-4,TGTGCCAGCAGTTTTGCGGATAACTATGGCTACACCTTC,CASSFADNYGYTF
TRBJ2-1,-,-,TRBV21-1,TGTGCCAGCAGCAAAGTAGGGGCTAGCGGGAGAGGATACAATGAGCAGTTCTTC,CASSKVGASGRGYNEQFF
TRBJ1-1,-,few,TRBV7-3,TGTGCCAGCAGCTTAATGCCGGGACTTGAAGCTTTCTTT,CASSLMPGLEAFF
TRBJ1-6,TRBD1,-,TRBV28,TGTGCCAGCTTAGAGAGGGACAGGAATAATTCACCCCTCCACTTT,CASLERDRNNSPLHF
TRBJ1-1,-,-,TRBV5-1,TGCGCCAGCAGCTTGAGGGGTATGGACACTGAAGCTTTCTTT,CASSLRGMDTEAFF
TRBJ2-7,-,-,TRBV28,TGTGCCAGCAGTTTGTTCAACGAGCAGTACTTC,CASSLFNEQYF
TRBJ2-2,TRBD1,-,TRBV19,TGTGCCAGTAGTGTTACAGGGGGAGCGAACACCGGGGAGCTGTTTTTT,CASSVTGGANTGELFF
TRBJ2-5,-,-,TRBV27,TGTGCCAGCAGGTCCACCCCGGCACGGGTGGAGACCCAGTACTTC,CASRSTPARVETQYF
TRBJ2-6,-,-,TRBV2,TGTGCCAGCACTGTAGTCATCCCTGGGGCCAACGTCCTGACTTTC,CASTVVIPGANVLTF
TRBJ1-2,TRBD1,once,TRBV12-3/TRBV12-4,TGTGCCAGCCTCGGGACAGTCCGCGGCTACACCTTC,CASLGTVRGYTF
TRBJ2-7,TRBD1,few,TRBV5-4,TGTGCCAGCAGCTTGGTGGCGCAGGGGGCCTACGAGCAGTACTTC,CASSLVAQGAYEQYF
TRBJ2-1,-,-,TRBV2,TGTGCCAGCAGTGAGGGAGAATGGTACAATGAGCAGTTCTTC,CASSEGEWYNEQFF
TRBJ2-1,TRBD2,-,TRBV9,TGTGCCAGCGCCCGTACAACCGGGACTAGCGGGAGCCGGAATGACAATGAGCAGTTCTTC,CASARTTGTSGSRNDNEQFF
TRBJ2-2,-,-,TRBV9,TGTGCCAGCAGCACTCGGGGTAGCGGCTACACCGGGGAGCTGTTTTTT,CASSTRGSGYTGELFF
TRBJ1-2,-,-,TRBV10-3,TGTGCCATCAGGTCGACAGACGAATTCTATGGCTACACCTTC,CAIRSTDEFYGYTF
TRBJ2-1,TRBD2,once,TRBV7-6,TGTGCCAGCAGCTTATTGGCTAGCGGGGGTTTCAATGAGCAGTTCTTC,CASSLLASGGFNEQFF
TRBJ2-2,-,-,TRBV15,TGTGCCACCAGCACCTCCCTATCGACCGGGGAGCTGTTTTTT,CATSTSLSTGELFF